These 7 T cell receptor beta chains were sequenced from one sample in a study of cytomegalovirus exposure and HLA in healthy donors. In the PCR, 60 Vbeta and 13 Jbeta primers were used. Sequencing used immunoSEQ multiplex PCR; TCRdb keeps in-frame clones, though not all of them. This table has about 150,000 clones, roughly 79% appearing once. Source material: PBMCs. These receptors originate from a man younger than 30 in good health and CMV-seronegative.

V usage is TRBV4-2 and J usage is TRBJ1-4, with a tentative D call TRBD1 (6 bases). In germline, CDR1 is LGHNA, CDR2 YNFKEQ. V lost 4 bases and J 3 bases, leaving 21 bases between the germline ends. The CDR3 length is 18 residues. In DNA form, the CDR3 reads TGTGCCAGCAGCCGTCAAATAGGGGGGGAGCGAGCTAATGAAAAACTGTTTTTT. Encoded protein: CASSRQIGGERANEKLFF.

The chain is built from TRBV12-5 and TRBJ2-1; 12 nucleotides line up with TRBD1. Trimming took 4 bases from V and 8 from J; bases not matched to a gene: 3. This CDR3 has 14 residues. The germline V gene encodes CDR1 LGHNT and CDR2 FRNRAP. The CDR3 DNA sequence: TGTGCTAGTGGTTCGGGACAGGGGGCCTATGAGCAGTTCTTC. Its translation: CASGSGQGAYEQFF.

V is TRBV29-1 and J is TRBJ1-1; D is undetermined. With 7 bases removed from V and 0 bases from J, the gap between germline ends came to 12 bases. The CDR3 sequence is 13 residues long. Per germline, CDR1 SQVTM and CDR2 ANQGSEA. As DNA, the CDR3 is TGCAGCGCCACAGATGAATTGAACACTGAAGCTTTCTTT. Translated: CSATDELNTEAFF.

The chain combines TRBV2 with TRBJ1-2; a weak D match, TRBD1 (6 bases). CDR3 size: 15 residues. Germline V CDR1 and CDR2: SNHLY, FYNNEI. Trimming took 5 bases from V and 0 from J, leaving 13 bases between them. This CDR3 is CASSYDRLANYGYTF. CDR3 DNA sequence: TGTGCCAGCAGTTATGACAGGTTAGCTAACTATGGCTACACCTTC.

This chain links TRBV9 with TRBJ1-5; 8 bases align to TRBD1. Trimming at V came to 3 bases and at J to 4 bases, leaving 6 bases not matched to a gene. The V gene's germline CDR1 is SGDLS and CDR2 YYNGEE. The CDR3 length is 15 residues. DNA for the CDR3: TGTGCCAGCAGCGGATCGGACAGGGCTAATCAGCCCCAGCATTTT. This translates into CASSGSDRANQPQHF.

The V call is TRBV5-1, the J call TRBJ2-3; no firm D call. Germline V gene data show CDR1 as SGHRS and CDR2 as YFSETQ. The CDR3 totals 13 residues. Trimming took off 4 bases at V and 4 bases at J, with 10 bases between the two ends. The CDR3 spells CASSPRFADTQYF. As DNA, the CDR3 is TGCGCCAGCAGCCCCCGTTTTGCAGATACGCAGTATTTT. Full variable domain (rest looked up from reference TRBV5-1 and TRBJ2-3): KAGVTQTPRYLIKTRGQQVTLSCSPISGHRSVSWYQQTPGQGLQFLFEYFSETQRNKGNFPGRFSGRQFSNSRSEMNVSTLELGDSALYLCASSPRFADTQYFGPGTRLTVL.

This rearrangement joins TRBV6-4 to TRBJ2-1, with D perhaps matching TRBD1 (6 bases). Between the trimmed V and J ends, which lost 3 bases and 13 bases, there was a span of 16 bases. This CDR3 comprises 13 residues. Germline V gene data show CDR1 as MRHNA and CDR2 as SNTAGT. Written as DNA, the CDR3 is TGTGCCAGCAGTGAGTCTGACGGGACACGTCAGTTCTTC. As protein: CASSESDGTRQFF.